This T cell receptor beta chain was identified during a study of blood T cell repertoires in COVID-19. Method: immunoSEQ multiplex PCR; TCRdb's copy keeps in-frame clones and lacks some. The table lists 150,000 to 200,000 clones, about four fifths of them singletons. The sequenced material came from peripheral blood. The TCR sequence derives from a woman between 40 and 50 years old with COVID-19, enrolled during active disease.

The chain's CDR3 is CASSWGQGDIQYF. For the CDR3, the DNA is TGTGCCAGCAGCTGGGGACAGGGGGACATTCAGTACTTC. This sequence joins TRBV12-3 or TRBV12-4 and TRBJ2-4; 11 nucleotides align to TRBD1. The trim removed 6 bases at V and 8 bases at J, leaving 3 bases unmatched. The length of the CDR3 is 13 residues.